This T cell receptor beta chain was found in a study of blood T cell repertoires in COVID-19. At the level of the study: T cells, B-cell-depleted T cells, or PBMCs supplied cDNA or gDNA.

Per the study methods: How many nucleated cells were present was estimated from reference gene primer amplification. Sequencing was performed with immunoSEQ multiplex PCR; in TCRdb, only in-frame clones are kept and a portion is missing. The V and J calls and clone size were taken over from that table, and D and trimming were inferred from the DNA. Seen here are around 190,000 clones, about 88% observed once, and the top ten hold 15% to 20%. V lost 0 bases to trimming and J lost 10 bases, with 6 bases between them. CDR1 is LGHDT and CDR2 is YNNKEL in the germline V gene (reference sequence). The CDR3 has 11 residues.

The chain carries TRBV3-1 (or the pseudogene TRBV3-2) and TRBJ1-2; no definite D call. This receptor was taken from a man aged 50 to 60 with COVID-19, enrolled during active disease. The source material was peripheral blood. CDR3 sequence reads: CASSQDVVYTF. CDR3 sequence (DNA): TGTGCCAGCAGCCAAGACGTTGTCTACACCTTC.